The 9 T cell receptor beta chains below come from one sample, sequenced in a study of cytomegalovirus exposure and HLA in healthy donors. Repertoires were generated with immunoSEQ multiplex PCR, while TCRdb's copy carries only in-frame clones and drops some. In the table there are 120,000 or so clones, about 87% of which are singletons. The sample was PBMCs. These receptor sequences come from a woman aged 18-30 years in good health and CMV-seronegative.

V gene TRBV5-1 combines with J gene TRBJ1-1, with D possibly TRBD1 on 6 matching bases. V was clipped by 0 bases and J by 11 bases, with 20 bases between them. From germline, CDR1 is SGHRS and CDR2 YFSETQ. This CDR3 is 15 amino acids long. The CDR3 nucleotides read TGCGCCAGCAGCTTGGATGGGTCAGCGGGGGCCGAGGCTTTCTTT. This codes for CASSLDGSAGAEAFF. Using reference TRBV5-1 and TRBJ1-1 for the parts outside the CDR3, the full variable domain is KAGVTQTPRYLIKTRGQQVTLSCSPISGHRSVSWYQQTPGQGLQFLFEYFSETQRNKGNFPGRFSGRQFSNSRSEMNVSTLELGDSALYLCASSLDGSAGAEAFFGQGTRLTVV.

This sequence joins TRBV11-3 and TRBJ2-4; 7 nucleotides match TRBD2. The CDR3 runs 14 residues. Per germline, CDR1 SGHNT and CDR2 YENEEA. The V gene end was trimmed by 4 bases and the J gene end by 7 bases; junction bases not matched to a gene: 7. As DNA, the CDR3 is TGTGCCAGCAGCTCCGCCCGCGGGAGTAACATTCAGTACTTC. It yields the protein CASSSARGSNIQYF.

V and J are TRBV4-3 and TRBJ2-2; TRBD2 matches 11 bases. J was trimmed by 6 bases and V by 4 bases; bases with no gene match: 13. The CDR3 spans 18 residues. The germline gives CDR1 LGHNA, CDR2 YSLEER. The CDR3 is CASSPNALAGGSSGELFF. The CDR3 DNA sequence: TGCGCCAGCAGCCCCAATGCCCTAGCGGGAGGATCTTCCGGGGAGCTGTTTTTT.

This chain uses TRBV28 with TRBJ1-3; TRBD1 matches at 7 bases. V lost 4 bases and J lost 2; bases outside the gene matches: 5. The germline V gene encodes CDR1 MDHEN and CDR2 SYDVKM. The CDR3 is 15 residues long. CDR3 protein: CASSYQTGTGNTIYF. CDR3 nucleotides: TGTGCCAGCAGTTACCAGACAGGGACTGGAAACACCATATATTTT.

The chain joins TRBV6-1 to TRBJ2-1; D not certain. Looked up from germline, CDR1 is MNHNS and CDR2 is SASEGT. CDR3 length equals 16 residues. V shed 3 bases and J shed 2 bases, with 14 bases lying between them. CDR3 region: CASSDPFVAAYNEQFF. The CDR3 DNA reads TGTGCCAGCAGTGATCCTTTTGTGGCTGCCTACAATGAGCAGTTCTTC.

The CDR3 region has the DNA TGTGCCAGCAGCAAGCGACAGAGTTACAATGAGCAGTTCTTC. It specifies CASSKRQSYNEQFF. The chain couples TRBV11-3 to TRBJ2-1; TRBD1 might be the D (5 bases). The ends were cut back, 5 bases at V and 4 bases at J, with 12 bases in the middle. The CDR3 loop spans 14 amino acids. Germline CDR1 is SGHNT and CDR2 is YENEEA.

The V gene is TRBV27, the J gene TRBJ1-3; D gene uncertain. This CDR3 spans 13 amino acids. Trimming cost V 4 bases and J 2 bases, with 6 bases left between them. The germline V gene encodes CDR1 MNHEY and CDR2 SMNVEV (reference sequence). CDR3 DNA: TGTGCCAGCAGTTCCGGGGCTGGAAACACCATATATTTT. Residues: CASSSGAGNTIYF.

CDR3 bases: TGTGCCAGCAGTTTGTTTGGGACTAGCGGGAGTGACAATGAGCAGTTCTTC. Its protein is CASSLFGTSGSDNEQFF. The chain recombines TRBV11-3 with TRBJ2-1; 14 bases fit TRBD2. J lost 5 bases, V lost 6 bases, and 9 bases had no gene match. This CDR3 is 17 amino acids long. Germline values: CDR1 SGHNT, CDR2 YENEEA.

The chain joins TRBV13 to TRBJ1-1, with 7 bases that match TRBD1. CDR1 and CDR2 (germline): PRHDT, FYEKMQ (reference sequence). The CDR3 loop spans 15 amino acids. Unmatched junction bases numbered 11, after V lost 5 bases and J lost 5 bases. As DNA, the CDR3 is TGTGCCAGCAGCGAAACAGGGGACTTTAGGACTGAAGCTTTCTTT. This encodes CASSETGDFRTEAFF.